Shown below are 18 T cell receptor beta chains from a single sample sequenced in a study of blood T cell repertoires in COVID-19. Libraries were prepared by immunoSEQ multiplex PCR; TCRdb keeps only in-frame clonotypes and omits some of them. Of under 45,000 clones in the sample, about nine tenths were seen once. The source material was peripheral blood. These receptors came from a woman of 80 years or more in a cohort sampled during active or convalescent COVID-19.

This CDR3 is CASSPEGFPTNEKLFF. The CDR3 region has the DNA TGTGCCAGCTCACCGGAGGGGTTCCCAACTAATGAAAAACTGTTTTTT. The rearrangement links TRBV18 to TRBJ1-4, with D possibly TRBD1 on 5 matching bases. The CDR3 has 16 amino acids. Trimming cost V 3 bases and J 0 bases, with 11 bases left between them. Germline V lookup: CDR1 KGHSH, CDR2 LQKENI.

The chain couples TRBV2 to TRBJ2-2, with 9 bases that match TRBD1. Germline V gives CDR1 SNHLY, CDR2 FYNNEI. CDR3 length: 13 residues. V was clipped by 7 bases and J by 5 bases; unmatched bases: 2. In DNA, the CDR3 is TGTGCCAGCACAGGACAGGGGACCGGGGAGCTGTTTTTT. This sequence encodes CASTGQGTGELFF.

The chain links TRBV2 to TRBJ2-6, with D maybe TRBD1 (5 bases). Germline CDR1 and CDR2: SNHLY and FYNNEI. Trimming cost V 6 bases and J 2 bases, with 8 bases left between them. This CDR3 is built from 14 residues. The CDR3 reads CASSREPGANVLTF. As DNA, the CDR3 is TGTGCCAGCAGCAGGGAACCTGGGGCCAACGTCCTGACTTTC.

The V and J genes are TRBV6-5 and TRBJ2-5, with D possibly being TRBD2 (7 bases). The CDR3 covers 13 residues. CDR1 and CDR2 (germline): MNHEY, SVGAGI. Trimming cost V 6 bases and J 9 bases, with 17 bases left between them. CDR3 sequence reads: CASSPRGARAQYF. CDR3 in DNA: TGTGCCAGCAGCCCCCGGGGGGCGAGAGCCCAGTACTTC.

The rearrangement joins TRBV13 to TRBJ2-5; TRBD2 agrees at 7 bases. Germline V gives CDR1 PRHDT, CDR2 FYEKMQ (reference sequence). The length of the CDR3 is 16 residues. V was clipped by 0 bases and J by 1 base; unmatched bases: 5. As DNA, the CDR3 is TGTGCCAGCAGCTTAGGACTAGCGCACCTCCAAGAGACCCAGTACTTC. It codes for CASSLGLAHLQETQYF.

This clone appeared once. The gene calls are TRBV11-3 and TRBJ2-4; 8 positions match TRBD1. The CDR3 loop spans 17 amino acids. Germline V CDR1 and CDR2: SGHNT, YENEEA. Germline trimming cut 5 bases from V and 0 bases from J; bases unmatched to any gene: 9. The CDR3 nucleotides are TGTGCCAGCAGCCCCAGGACAGGGTTAGTAGCCAAAAACATTCAGTACTTC. It specifies CASSPRTGLVAKNIQYF.

CDR3: CSAGTGGEQYF. The CDR3 DNA reads TGCAGCGCTGGGACAGGGGGCGAGCAGTACTTC. The chain couples TRBV29-1 to TRBJ2-7, with 11 bases matching TRBD1. With V trimmed by 7 bases and J by 6 bases, 2 bases remained unmatched. Germline CDR1 SQVTM, CDR2 ANQGSEA. This CDR3 is 11 amino acids long.

This chain connects TRBV6-5 to TRBJ1-5; TRBD1 might be the D (5 bases). Per the germline V gene, CDR1 is MNHEY and CDR2 is SVGAGI. The CDR3 loop spans 15 amino acids. The ends were cut back, 5 bases at V and 0 bases at J, with 11 bases in the middle. The CDR3 coding sequence is TGTGCCAGCAGTCCCCAGGGCGATAGCAATCAGCCCCAGCATTTT. Translating it yields CASSPQGDSNQPQHF.

The gene calls are TRBV30 and TRBJ2-2; TRBD2 is a possible D gene (6 bases). Trimming removed 7 bases at V and 5 bases at J, with 11 bases between. CDR3 length equals 12 residues. The germline V gene encodes CDR1 GTSNPN and CDR2 SVGIG (reference sequence). The CDR3 region is CASGGRTGELFF. Written as DNA, the CDR3 is TGTGCCTCCGGAGGGCGGACCGGGGAGCTGTTTTTT.

The gene calls are TRBV4-1 and TRBJ2-5; D remains unclear. Germline-derived CDR1 and CDR2 are MGHRA and YSYEKL. V was clipped by 1 base and J by 5 bases, with 8 bases between them. The CDR3 length is 13 residues. CDR3 DNA: TGCGCCAGCAGCCAAGCCGTTCGGGAGACCCAGTACTTC. Amino acid sequence: CASSQAVRETQYF.

The chain has TRBV5-1 and TRBJ2-1; 12 bases are shared with TRBD2. CDR3 length: 15 amino acids. With 4 bases clipped from V and 10 bases from J, the junction kept 9 bases outside the gene matches. CDR1 is SGHRS and CDR2 is YFSETQ in the germline V gene. This CDR3 reads CASSRGLAGRLEQFF. Written as DNA, the CDR3 is TGCGCCAGCAGCCGAGGACTAGCGGGAAGGCTCGAGCAGTTCTTC.

The chain links TRBV5-1 to TRBJ2-7; tentative D call: TRBD1 (5 bases). With 4 bases removed from V and 0 bases from J, the gap between germline ends came to 14 bases. The CDR3 covers 15 residues. CDR1 is SGHRS and CDR2 is YFSETQ in the germline V gene. The CDR3 protein is CASSARQWNSYEQYF. The CDR3 nucleotides read TGCGCCAGCAGCGCCCGACAGTGGAACTCCTACGAGCAGTACTTC. Complete variable domain (other parts from reference TRBV5-1 and TRBJ2-7): KAGVTQTPRYLIKTRGQQVTLSCSPISGHRSVSWYQQTPGQGLQFLFEYFSETQRNKGNFPGRFSGRQFSNSRSEMNVSTLELGDSALYLCASSARQWNSYEQYFGPGTRLTVT.

V usage is TRBV7-9 and J usage is TRBJ2-3, with 9 bases that match TRBD2. This CDR3 has 17 amino acids. CDR1 and CDR2 from the germline V gene are SEHNR and FQNEAQ (reference sequence). The V segment lost 3 bases and the J segment 5 bases; nucleotides outside the gene matches: 12. CDR3 nucleotide sequence: TGTGCCAGCAGCTTTGCCTGGCTAGCGGGGCGGGGAGATACGCAGTATTTT. This encodes CASSFAWLAGRGDTQYF.

This chain joins TRBV10-3 and TRBJ1-6, with D hard to call. The CDR3 has 16 residues. Trimming removed 10 bases from V and 9 bases from J, with 25 bases in between. Germline CDR1 and CDR2: ENHRY and SYGVKD. CDR3 coding DNA: TGTGCCACCCTCTCTCCACTTACCTCAAACGCTTCACCCCTCCACTTT. This codes for CATLSPLTSNASPLHF.

This chain connects TRBV5-1 to TRBJ2-7; 9 bases align to TRBD1. The CDR3 loop spans 16 amino acids. V lost 4 bases and J lost 4; bases outside the gene matches: 12. CDR1 and CDR2 (germline): SGHRS, YFSETQ. CDR3 sequence reads: CASSPLTGGQTYEQYF. The CDR3 DNA sequence: TGCGCCAGCAGCCCCTTGACAGGGGGACAGACTTACGAGCAGTACTTC.

This clone has just a few counts. The DNA for the CDR3 is TGCGCCAGCAGTAAAGTAGCGGGAGTAAACACCGGGGAGCTGTTTTTT. Amino acid sequence: CASSKVAGVNTGELFF. The rearrangement links TRBV10-1 to TRBJ2-2; 9 positions agree with TRBD2. CDR1 WNHNN and CDR2 SYGVQD come from the germline V gene (reference sequence). Trimming cost V 5 bases and J 2 bases; bases outside gene matches: 6. The CDR3 totals 16 residues.

V is TRBV11-3 and J is TRBJ2-3; TRBD2 agrees at 13 bases. Looked up from germline, CDR1 is SGHNT and CDR2 is YENEEA. Germline trimming cut 5 bases from V and 1 base from J; bases unmatched to any gene: 3. The CDR3 covers 16 residues. The CDR3 reads CASSPGTSGGTDTQYF. CDR3 nucleotides: TGTGCCAGCAGCCCCGGGACTAGCGGGGGCACAGATACGCAGTATTTT.

The chain has TRBV10-1 and TRBJ2-3; possibly TRBD2 for D (7 bases). The V gene lost 3 bases and the J gene lost 4 bases, with 17 bases spanning the gap. This CDR3 region has 16 residues. Germline V CDR1 and CDR2: WNHNN, SYGVQD (reference sequence). The CDR3 coding sequence is TGCGCCAGCAGTGATCGGGGGGCTTTTACTCCAGATACGCAGTATTTT. Protein product: CASSDRGAFTPDTQYF.